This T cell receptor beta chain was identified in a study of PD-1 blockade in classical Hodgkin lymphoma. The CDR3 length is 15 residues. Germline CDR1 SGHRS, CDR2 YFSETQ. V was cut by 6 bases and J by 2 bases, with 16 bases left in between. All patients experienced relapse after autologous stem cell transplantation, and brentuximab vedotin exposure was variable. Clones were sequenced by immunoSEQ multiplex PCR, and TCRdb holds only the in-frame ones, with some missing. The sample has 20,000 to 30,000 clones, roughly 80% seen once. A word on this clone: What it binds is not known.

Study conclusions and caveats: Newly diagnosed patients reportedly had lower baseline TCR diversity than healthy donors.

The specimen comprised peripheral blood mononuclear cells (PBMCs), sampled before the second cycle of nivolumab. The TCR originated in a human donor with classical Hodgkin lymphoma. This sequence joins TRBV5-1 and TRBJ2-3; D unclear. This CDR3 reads CASTNLGLHTDTQYF. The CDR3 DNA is TGCGCCAGCACCAACCTCGGGCTACACACAGATACGCAGTATTTT.